Listed below are T cell receptor beta chains from one sample, sequenced in a study of blood T cell repertoires in COVID-19. The data were produced by immunoSEQ multiplex PCR, yet TCRdb's version contains in-frame clones alone and is incomplete. The sample has roughly 300,000 clones; about 84% are singletons. Sequencing was performed on peripheral blood. Receptors were obtained from a woman aged 50 to 65 with acute or convalescent COVID-19. The CDR3 runs from the conserved cysteine through the conserved F or W. The D gene is left open where the match is weak. Size values are once, few and many counts, or a class for expanded clones, and some rows have none.

j_call v_call clone_size d_call cdr3_aa cdr3_nt
TRBJ1-5 TRBV27 NA NA CASKTLGGYQPQHF TGTGCCAGCAAAACACTGGGGGGGTATCAGCCCCAGCATTTT
TRBJ2-7 TRBV5-1 NA TRBD2 CASSLEAGEGDEQYF TGCGCCAGCAGCTTGGAGGCGGGGGAAGGGGACGAGCAGTACTTC
TRBJ2-2 TRBV6-5 NA NA CASTESGGAGELFF TGTGCCAGCACCGAAAGCGGAGGGGCCGGGGAGCTGTTTTTT
TRBJ2-2 TRBV3-1/TRBV3-2 NA NA CASSPRTANTGELFF TGTGCCAGCAGCCCTAGGACAGCGAACACCGGGGAGCTGTTTTTT
TRBJ1-1 TRBV2 NA NA CASSKSGVLNTEAFF TGTGCCAGCAGCAAAAGCGGGGTCCTGAACACTGAAGCTTTCTTT
TRBJ1-2 TRBV16 NA NA CASSQWRHYGYTF TGTGCCAGCAGCCAATGGAGGCACTATGGCTACACCTTC
TRBJ1-1 TRBV5-1 NA TRBD1 CASRTGGSTEAFF TGCGCCAGCAGGACAGGGGGGAGCACTGAAGCTTTCTTT
TRBJ2-2 TRBV28 NA NA CASSLRGGASGELFF TGTGCCAGCAGTTTAAGGGGCGGGGCCTCCGGGGAGCTGTTTTTT
TRBJ1-2 TRBV27 NA NA CASSLSGGANYGYTF TGTGCCAGCAGTTTATCCGGGGGAGCTAACTATGGCTACACCTTC
TRBJ1-2 TRBV27 NA TRBD1 CASSSTDRRGLGYTF TGTGCCAGCAGTTCCACGGACAGGAGAGGGTTGGGCTACACCTTC
TRBJ1-1 TRBV12-3/TRBV12-4 once NA CASSSRGGTEAFF TGTGCCAGCAGTTCCCGAGGGGGCACTGAAGCTTTCTTT
TRBJ2-7 TRBV27 NA NA CASSSTSSYEQYF TGTGCCAGCAGTTCCACCAGCTCCTACGAGCAGTACTTC
TRBJ1-1 TRBV28 NA NA CASSFLHRDEAFF TGTGCCAGCAGTTTCCTTCACAGGGATGAAGCTTTCTTT
TRBJ1-5 TRBV7-9 NA NA CASSFRDTDQPQHF TGTGCCAGCAGCTTCCGGGACACCGATCAGCCCCAGCATTTT
TRBJ2-3 TRBV24-1 NA TRBD1 CATSDPLRGGGDTQYF TGTGCCACCAGTGATCCACTTAGAGGGGGCGGAGATACGCAGTATTTT
TRBJ2-7 TRBV28 once TRBD1 CASSLTGDYEQYF TGTGCCAGCAGTTTAACAGGGGATTACGAGCAGTACTTC
TRBJ2-1 TRBV9 NA NA CASSVSGTSSSYNEQFF TGTGCCAGCAGCGTCTCCGGGACTTCTAGCTCCTACAATGAGCAGTTCTTC
TRBJ2-7 TRBV7-3 NA NA CASSSSGLHYEQYF TGTGCCAGCAGCTCCTCGGGACTTCACTACGAGCAGTACTTC
TRBJ2-2 TRBV5-1 few TRBD1 CASSLDRVSTGELFF TGCGCCAGCAGCCTGGACAGGGTTTCCACCGGGGAGCTGTTTTTT
TRBJ1-2 TRBV5-1 NA NA CASSLETGGHGYTF TGCGCCAGCAGCTTGGAGACAGGTGGTCATGGCTACACCTTC
TRBJ1-5 TRBV15 NA NA CATTPATTLWPQHF TGTGCCACCACTCCGGCCACTACGTTATGGCCCCAGCATTTT
TRBJ1-5 TRBV7-8 NA NA CASSLDSAGWQPQHF TGTGCCAGCAGCTTAGATTCTGCAGGGTGGCAGCCCCAGCATTTT
TRBJ2-4 TRBV7-2 once NA CASSSGGLAKNIQYF TGTGCCAGCAGCTCCGGGGGACTAGCCAAAAACATTCAGTACTTC
TRBJ2-2 TRBV7-9 NA TRBD2 CASSLRLAGGLNTGELFF TGTGCCAGCAGCCTAAGACTAGCGGGAGGCCTGAACACCGGGGAGCTGTTTTTT
TRBJ2-7 TRBV20-1 NA TRBD2 CSAGTSYEQYF TGCAGTGCCGGGACTAGCTACGAGCAGTACTTC
TRBJ1-6 TRBV30 NA NA CAWRQVHSPLHF TGTGCCTGGAGACAGGTTCATTCACCCCTCCACTTT
TRBJ2-5 TRBV4-2 NA NA CASSHKSWGLQETQYF TGTGCCAGCAGCCATAAGTCTTGGGGGCTACAAGAGACCCAGTACTTC
TRBJ2-1 TRBV14 NA NA CASSPLGLVDNEQFF TGTGCCAGCAGCCCATTGGGACTTGTTGACAATGAGCAGTTCTTC
TRBJ2-7 TRBV5-5 NA TRBD1 CASSDRDRGLGEQYF TGTGCCAGCAGCGACCGGGACAGGGGTTTAGGCGAGCAGTACTTC
TRBJ2-2 TRBV6-4 NA NA CASSDTNTGELFF TGTGCCAGCAGTGACACAAACACCGGGGAGCTGTTTTTT
TRBJ2-5 TRBV19 few NA CASSDLTRGETQYF TGTGCCAGTAGCGACCTGACTAGAGGAGAGACCCAGTACTTC
TRBJ2-2 TRBV6-1 NA NA CASSDPGTAYTGELFF TGTGCCAGCAGTGATCCCGGGACTGCCTACACCGGGGAGCTGTTTTTT
TRBJ1-6 TRBV2 NA TRBD1 CASSETGAPLHF TGTGCCAGCAGTGAGACAGGGGCACCCCTCCACTTT
TRBJ1-2 TRBV5-1 NA NA CASSLRGEHYGYTF TGCGCCAGCAGCTTGCGGGGGGAGCACTATGGCTACACCTTC
TRBJ1-2 TRBV7-2 NA NA CASSLGSHSNYGYTF TGTGCCAGCAGCTTAGGATCCCACTCTAACTATGGCTACACCTTC
TRBJ1-2 TRBV6-6 NA NA CASSYKRGTSNYGYTF TGTGCCAGCAGTTACAAACGGGGGACCTCTAACTATGGCTACACCTTC
TRBJ2-7 TRBV28 NA TRBD2 CASSLGLAGVTEQYF TGTGCCAGCAGCCTGGGACTAGCGGGAGTGACTGAGCAGTACTTC
TRBJ2-5 TRBV19 once TRBD1 CASSQGASQETQYF TGTGCCAGCTCACAGGGGGCATCGCAAGAGACCCAGTACTTC
TRBJ2-1 TRBV11-1 NA TRBD2 CASSVSGGGPYNEQFF TGTGCCAGCAGCGTTAGTGGGGGAGGGCCTTACAATGAGCAGTTCTTC
TRBJ1-2 TRBV27 NA NA CASSMPTGYGYTF TGTGCCAGCAGCATGCCGACAGGCTATGGCTACACCTTC
TRBJ2-3 TRBV28 NA TRBD1 CASSSGQGTDTQYF TGTGCCAGCAGTTCGGGACAGGGCACAGATACGCAGTATTTT
TRBJ2-3 TRBV18 NA NA CASSPPTVKRDTQYF TGTGCCAGCTCACCACCCACTGTAAAACGAGATACGCAGTATTTT
TRBJ1-4 TRBV28 few NA CASSVQTGVNEKLFF TGTGCCAGCAGCGTCCAGACAGGCGTTAATGAAAAACTGTTTTTT
TRBJ2-3 TRBV3-1/TRBV3-2 NA TRBD2 CASSPGLAGGYTDTQYF TGTGCCAGCAGCCCAGGACTAGCGGGAGGGTACACAGATACGCAGTATTTT
TRBJ2-7 TRBV6-6 NA NA CASSPQEGMGLSYEQYF TGTGCCAGCAGTCCCCAGGAGGGGATGGGGCTCTCCTACGAGCAGTACTTC
TRBJ2-3 TRBV5-1 NA NA CASSPGFLSTDTQYF TGCGCCAGCAGCCCAGGGTTCCTAAGCACAGATACGCAGTATTTT
TRBJ1-4 TRBV5-6 NA NA CASSLVQDEKLFF TGTGCCAGCAGCTTGGTACAGGATGAAAAACTGTTTTTT
TRBJ2-7 TRBV29-1 NA TRBD1 CSVRGGRAYEQYF TGCAGCGTTCGAGGGGGCCGAGCCTACGAGCAGTACTTC
TRBJ1-1 TRBV27 NA TRBD1 CASSRGGGMNTEAFF TGTGCCAGCAGTAGAGGGGGCGGGATGAACACTGAAGCTTTCTTT
TRBJ2-7 TRBV5-1 NA TRBD1 CASSWGQGGYEQYF TGCGCCAGCAGCTGGGGACAGGGAGGGTACGAGCAGTACTTC
TRBJ2-7 TRBV21-1 few NA CASSPRGQEDSYEQYF TGTGCCAGCAGCCCCCGAGGACAGGAGGACTCCTACGAGCAGTACTTC
TRBJ1-4 TRBV11-2 NA NA CASSSQVVRGEKLFF TGTGCCAGCAGCTCACAAGTTGTACGGGGTGAAAAACTGTTTTTT
TRBJ2-7 TRBV7-2 NA TRBD2 CATAGASGPYEQYF TGTGCCACCGCCGGGGCTAGCGGGCCTTACGAGCAGTACTTC
TRBJ1-1 TRBV7-9 NA NA CASSLMANTEAFF TGTGCCAGCAGCTTAATGGCAAACACTGAAGCTTTCTTT
TRBJ2-7 TRBV7-2 NA TRBD2 CASSYRLAGTLSYEQYF TGTGCCAGCAGCTACAGACTAGCGGGCACCCTATCCTACGAGCAGTACTTC
TRBJ2-3 TRBV27 NA TRBD2 CASRGAFGRAPLSTDTQYF TGTGCCAGCAGGGGGGCCTTCGGGAGGGCCCCCTTGAGCACAGATACGCAGTATTTT
TRBJ2-1 TRBV5-6 NA TRBD1 CASGSAGTGPFEQFF TGTGCCAGCGGGTCGGCCGGGACAGGGCCTTTTGAGCAGTTCTTC
TRBJ1-1 TRBV7-8 NA NA CASSRGAGPNTEAFF TGTGCCAGCAGCCGCGGGGCGGGGCCGAACACTGAAGCTTTCTTT